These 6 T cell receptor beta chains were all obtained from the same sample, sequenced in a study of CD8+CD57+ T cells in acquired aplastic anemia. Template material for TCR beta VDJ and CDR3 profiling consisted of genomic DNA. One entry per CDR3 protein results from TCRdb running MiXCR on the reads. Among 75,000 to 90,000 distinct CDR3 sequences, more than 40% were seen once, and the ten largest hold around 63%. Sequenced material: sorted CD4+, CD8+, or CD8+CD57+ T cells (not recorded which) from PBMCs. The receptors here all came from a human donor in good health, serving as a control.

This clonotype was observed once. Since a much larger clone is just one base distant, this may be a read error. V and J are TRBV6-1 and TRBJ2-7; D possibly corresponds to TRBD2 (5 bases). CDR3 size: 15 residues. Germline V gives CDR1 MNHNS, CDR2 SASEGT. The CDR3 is CDSSEAMTGSYEQYF. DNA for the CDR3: TGTGACAGCAGTGAAGCAATGACGGGGTCCTACGAGCAGTACTTC.

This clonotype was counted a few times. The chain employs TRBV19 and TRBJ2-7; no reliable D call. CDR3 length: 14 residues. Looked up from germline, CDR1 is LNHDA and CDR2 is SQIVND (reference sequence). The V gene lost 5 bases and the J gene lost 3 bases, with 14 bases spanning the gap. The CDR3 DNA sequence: TGTGCCAGTAGTCCTGACTCCGGCAACTACGAGCAGTACTTC. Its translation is CASSPDSGNYEQYF.

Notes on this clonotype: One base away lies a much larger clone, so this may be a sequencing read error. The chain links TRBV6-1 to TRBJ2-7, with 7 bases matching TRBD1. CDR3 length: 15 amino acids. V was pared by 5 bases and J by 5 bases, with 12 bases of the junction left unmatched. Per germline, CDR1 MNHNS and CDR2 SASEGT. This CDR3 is CASSTSGQVQNEQYF. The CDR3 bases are TGTGCCAGCAGTACCAGCGGACAGGTTCAGAACGAGCAGTACTTC.

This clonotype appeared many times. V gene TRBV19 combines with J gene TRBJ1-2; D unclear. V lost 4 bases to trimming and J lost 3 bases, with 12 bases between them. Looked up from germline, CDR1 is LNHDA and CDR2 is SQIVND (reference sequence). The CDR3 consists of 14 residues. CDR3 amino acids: CASSNGPGYYGYTF. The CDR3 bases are TGTGCCAGTAGTAACGGCCCAGGCTACTATGGCTACACCTTC.

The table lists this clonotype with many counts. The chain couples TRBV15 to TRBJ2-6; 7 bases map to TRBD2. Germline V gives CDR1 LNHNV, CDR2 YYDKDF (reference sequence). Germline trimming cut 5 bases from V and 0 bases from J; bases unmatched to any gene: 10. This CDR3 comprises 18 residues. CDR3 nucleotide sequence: TGTGCCACCAGCCCGCGACTAGCTGCTAACTCTGGGGCCAACGTCCTGACTTTC. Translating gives CATSPRLAANSGANVLTF.

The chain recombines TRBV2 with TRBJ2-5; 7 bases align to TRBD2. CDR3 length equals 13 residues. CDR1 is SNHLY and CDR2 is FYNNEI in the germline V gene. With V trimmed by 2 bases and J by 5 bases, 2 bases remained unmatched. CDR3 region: CASSEQLAETQYF. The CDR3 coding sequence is TGTGCCAGCAGTGAACAACTAGCGGAGACCCAGTACTTC.